This TCR beta chain was obtained from a study of identical twins. Study-level findings and limits: For monozygotic twins, models underestimated out-of-frame TCR alpha sharing.

Germline V lookup: CDR1 SGHDT, CDR2 YYEEEE. The CDR3 length is 15 residues. V was shortened by 0 bases and J by 4 bases, with 10 bases between the two germline ends. Concerning this clonotype itself: Its antigen remains unknown.

TCRdb fed the 5' RACE reads into MiXCR, producing one record per CDR3 protein. The data show roughly 700,000 distinct CDR3 sequences, with approximately 9% seen just once and 0.98% held by the top ten. These data also formed part of another study, on yellow fever vaccine responses in identical twins.

This sequence joins TRBV5-6 and TRBJ2-2, with D maybe TRBD2 (7 bases). The TCR sequence derives from a woman aged 18 to 35 in good health. The sequenced sample consisted of PBMCs. Here the CDR3 DNA reads TGTGCCAGCAGCTTGGGGGGGGGCGCCACCGGGGAGCTGTTTTTT. Its protein is CASSLGGGATGELFF.